This T cell receptor beta chain was captured in a study of blood T cell repertoires in COVID-19. This CDR3 spans 19 amino acids. Germline V gives CDR1 SGHTA, CDR2 FQGNSA. V shed 0 bases and J shed 0 bases, with 15 bases lying between them. Method: immunoSEQ multiplex PCR; TCRdb's copy keeps in-frame clones and lacks some. The data contain over 250,000 clones, 80% to 90% of them singletons. Cohorts were based on clinical histories the participants reported. The chain combines TRBV7-2 with TRBJ1-6; TRBD1 is a possible D gene (6 bases). Source material: PBMCs or T cells enriched from blood (not recorded which). The receptor comes from a man in his forties who had recovered from COVID-19. The CDR3 region has the DNA TGTGCCAGCAGCTTAGCGGAAGTTCAGGGGAGCTCCTATAATTCACCCCTCCACTTT. Translation: CASSLAEVQGSSYNSPLHF.